This T cell receptor (beta chain) was captured by sequencing in a study of blood T cell repertoires in COVID-19. Study as a whole: The study drew acute and convalescent COVID-19 samples from the United States, Italy and Spain. Sample material is recorded as cDNA or gDNA derived from T cells, B-cell-depleted T cells, or PBMCs.

This CDR3 spans 15 amino acids. CDR1 is SGHRS and CDR2 is YFSETQ in the germline V gene. Losses at the gene ends were 0 bases for V and 4 bases for J; bases not matched to a gene: 6. In the authors' methods: Scientists estimated how many nucleated cells there were by amplifying reference gene primers. Assay used: immunoSEQ multiplex PCR; TCRdb lists only in-frame clones, some missing. V and J calls and clone size come straight from that table; D and trimming were deduced from the DNA. The sample comprises about 130,000 clones, over 70% of which are singletons, and roughly 4% rests with the top ten. This clone has a handful of counts.

The chain combines TRBV5-1 with TRBJ2-5; TRBD2 matches 7 bases. What was sequenced was peripheral blood. This clonotype was obtained from a woman between 45 and 65 years old with acute or convalescent COVID-19. CDR3 nucleotides: TGCGCCAGCAGCTTGGGTTCTAGCGGTACAGAGACCCAGTACTTC. It specifies CASSLGSSGTETQYF.